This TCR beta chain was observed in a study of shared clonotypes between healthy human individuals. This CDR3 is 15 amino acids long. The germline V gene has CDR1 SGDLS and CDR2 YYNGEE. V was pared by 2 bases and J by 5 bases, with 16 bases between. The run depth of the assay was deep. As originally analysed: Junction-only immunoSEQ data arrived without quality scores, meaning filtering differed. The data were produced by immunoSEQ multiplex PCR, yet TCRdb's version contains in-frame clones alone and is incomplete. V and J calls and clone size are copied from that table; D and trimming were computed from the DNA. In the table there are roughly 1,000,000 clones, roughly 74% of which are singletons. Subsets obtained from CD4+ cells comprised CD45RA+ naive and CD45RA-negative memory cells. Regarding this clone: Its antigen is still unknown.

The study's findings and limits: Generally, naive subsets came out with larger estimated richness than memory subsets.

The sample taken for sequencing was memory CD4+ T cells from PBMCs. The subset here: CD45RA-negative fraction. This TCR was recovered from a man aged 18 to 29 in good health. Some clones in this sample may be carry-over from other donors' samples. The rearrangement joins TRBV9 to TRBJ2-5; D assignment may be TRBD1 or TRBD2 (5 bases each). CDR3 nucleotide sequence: TGTGCCAGCAGCGTTGGGACGGTTTGGTGGGAGACCCAGTACTTC. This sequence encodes CASSVGTVWWETQYF.